Described below is a single T cell receptor beta chain sequence and its context. This clonotype was observed a few times. What antigen it recognizes has not been identified. Base qualities are not recorded, but no much larger clone differs from it by a single base. This sample is part of a study of patients and donors after allogeneic stem cell transplantation (dated by TCRdb to about 2020). V lost 6 bases and J lost 0 bases; the stretch between them is 12 bases long. Including the terminal cysteine and phenylalanine, the CDR3 comprises 15 residues. Only CDR3 DNA remains: 45 bases, in frame from the first base. CDR1 and CDR2 are read off the germline V gene (reference sequence) as MNHEY and SMNVEV. Receptors were amplified or captured by RT-PCR. For sequencing, a NextSeq 550 was employed. The public reads were reprocessed in TCRdb via fastp at Q25 and MiXCR, keeping in-frame beta chains. Duplicate CDR3 protein sequences are folded into a single record with the most common DNA and genes. This sample comprises over 350,000 distinct CDR3 sequences, approximately 16% of them detected only once. Less than 8.5% of the sample is taken by the ten largest.

This sequence uses TRBV27 and TRBJ2-1, with the D gene uncertain. The TCR sequence derives from a human donor who was either an allogeneic HSCT recipient or a stem cell or donor lymphocyte infusion donor (not recorded which). It is not recorded whose cells these are; they may come from a transplant donor. The sequencing input was blood, either unsorted or a sorted T cell fraction (not recorded which). The bases are TGTGCCAGCAGCGGACGGAGACTCTCCTACAATGAGCAGTTCTTC. The translation is CASSGRRLSYNEQFF.